This T cell receptor beta chain was recorded in a study of Tregs in tolerant kidney transplant recipients. The V gene's germline CDR1 is SGDLS and CDR2 YYNGEE. CDR3 length: 14 amino acids. Unmatched junction bases numbered 1, after V lost 0 bases and J lost 5 bases. The nonmyeloablative bone marrow transplants came from related graft donors, with transient mixed chimerism. The study, taken as a whole, reports: Validation in larger populations is needed because few patients were studied.

In the case of this clone: Its antigen is still unknown. Read coverage stops 3 residues before the CDR3 terminus; the germline J gene supplies the remainder.

Assay: immunoSEQ multiplex PCR; the TCRdb copy retains only in-frame clones and omits some. The sample table includes some 29,000 clones. The TCR comes from a human patient who received a combined kidney and bone marrow transplant. Some T cells may be graft donor cells. Here the sequenced sample was CD4+ T cells from blood (PBMCs), taken 24 months after the transplant. This chain links TRBV9 with TRBJ1-4, with 7 bases aligning to TRBD1. CDR3 bases read: TGTGCCAGCAGCGTAGGACAGGGAAATGAAAAA. It is translated as CASSVGQGNEK. The full CDR3 sequence reads CASSVGQGNEKLFF.